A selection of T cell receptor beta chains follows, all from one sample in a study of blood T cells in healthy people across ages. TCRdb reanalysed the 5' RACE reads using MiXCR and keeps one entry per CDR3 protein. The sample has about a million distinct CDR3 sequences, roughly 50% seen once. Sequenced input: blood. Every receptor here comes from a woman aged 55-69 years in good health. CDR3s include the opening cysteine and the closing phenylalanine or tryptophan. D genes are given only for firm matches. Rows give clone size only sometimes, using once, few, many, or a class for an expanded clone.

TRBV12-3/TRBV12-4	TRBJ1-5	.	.	CASSLYPGDQPLHF	TGTGCCAGCAGTTTATACCCGGGGGATCAGCCCCTGCATTTT
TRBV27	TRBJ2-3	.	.	CASRTAGPEDTQYF	TGTGCCAGCAGAACGGCGGGACCGGAGGATACGCAGTATTTT
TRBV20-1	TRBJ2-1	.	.	CSAKSGPLNNEPFF	TGCAGTGCAAAAAGCGGGCCATTAAACAATGAGCCGTTCTTC
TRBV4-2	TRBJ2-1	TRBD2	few	CASSPWTSGSGEQFF	TGTGCCAGCAGCCCGTGGACTAGCGGGAGTGGTGAGCAGTTCTTC
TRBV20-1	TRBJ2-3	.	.	CSAESRTTGTDTQYF	TGCAGTGCGGAAAGTCGGACTACCGGCACAGATACGCAGTATTTT
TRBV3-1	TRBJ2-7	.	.	CASSQQTGAYEQYF	TGTGCCAGCAGCCAGCAAACCGGGGCCTACGAGCAGTACTTC
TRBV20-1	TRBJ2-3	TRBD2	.	CSANSATSGRLAPDTQYF	TGCAGTGCCAACTCAGCGACTAGCGGGAGATTAGCTCCAGATACGCAGTATTTT
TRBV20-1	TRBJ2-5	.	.	CSARKRGYQETQYF	TGCAGTGCTAGAAAACGGGGGTACCAAGAGACCCAGTACTTC
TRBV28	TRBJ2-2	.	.	CASNSPNTGELFF	TGTGCCAGCAATAGCCCAAACACCGGGGAGCTGTTTTTT
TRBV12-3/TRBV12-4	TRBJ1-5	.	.	CASRFDSNQPQHF	TGTGCCAGCAGGTTCGATAGCAATCAGCCCCAGCATTTT
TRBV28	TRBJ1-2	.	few	CASSFPGSSYGYTF	TGTGCCAGCAGTTTTCCAGGGAGCAGCTATGGCTACACCTTC
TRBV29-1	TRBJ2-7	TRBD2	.	CSVEDAKRGTYEQYF	TGCAGCGTTGAAGATGCCAAGCGGGGGACCTACGAGCAGTACTTC
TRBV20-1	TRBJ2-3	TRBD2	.	CSASPSGSGDTQYF	TGCAGTGCTAGTCCTAGCGGGAGCGGGGATACGCAGTATTTT
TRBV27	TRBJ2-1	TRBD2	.	CASRTVTSHNEQFF	TGTGCCAGCAGAACCGTGACTAGCCACAATGAGCAGTTCTTC
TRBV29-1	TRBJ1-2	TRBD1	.	CSVGRTGNYGYTF	TGCAGCGTTGGAAGGACAGGGAACTATGGCTACACCTTC
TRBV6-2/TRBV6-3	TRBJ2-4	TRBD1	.	CVSRGTGGAEQYF	TGTGTCAGCAGGGGGACAGGGGGCGCTGAGCAGTACTTC
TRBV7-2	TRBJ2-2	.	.	CASSREGTTNTGELFF	TGTGCCAGCAGCCGCGAGGGGACAACGAACACCGGGGAGCTGTTTTTT
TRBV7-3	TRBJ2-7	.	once	CASGTTSYEQYF	TGTGCCAGCGGTACAACCTCCTACGAGCAGTACTTC
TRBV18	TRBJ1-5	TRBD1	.	CASSPATGGGNSNQPQHF	TGTGCCAGCTCACCGGCGACAGGGGGCGGGAATAGCAATCAGCCCCAGCATTTT
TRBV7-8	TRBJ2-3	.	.	CASSSPQVWGADTQYF	TGTGCCAGCAGCTCCCCCCAAGTGTGGGGTGCAGATACGCAGTATTTT
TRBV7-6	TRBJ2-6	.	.	CASSQVPGTINVLTF	TGTGCCAGCAGCCAAGTGCCGGGCACGATCAACGTCCTGACTTTC
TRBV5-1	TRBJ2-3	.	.	CASSQLHAASTDTQYF	TGCGCCAGCAGCCAACTACACGCAGCTAGCACAGATACGCAGTATTTT
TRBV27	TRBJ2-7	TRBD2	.	CASSLSASGVEQYF	TGTGCCAGCAGTTTATCTGCTAGCGGGGTCGAGCAGTACTTC
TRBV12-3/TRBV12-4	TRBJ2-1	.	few	CASSFRYEQFF	TGTGCCAGCAGTTTTCGTTATGAGCAGTTCTTC
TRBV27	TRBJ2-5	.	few	CASSSTGLGETQYF	TGTGCCAGCAGTTCAACGGGGTTAGGGGAGACCCAGTACTTC
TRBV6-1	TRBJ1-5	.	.	CASSDPNQPQHF	TGTGCCAGCAGTGATCCTAATCAGCCCCAGCATTTT
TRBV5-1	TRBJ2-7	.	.	CASSPFGRQTYEQYF	TGCGCCAGCAGCCCATTCGGACGCCAGACCTACGAGCAGTACTTC
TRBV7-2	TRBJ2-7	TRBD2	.	CASSFTSGRAAACEQYF	TGTGCCAGCAGCTTTACTAGCGGGAGGGCCGCCGCCTGCGAGCAGTACTTC
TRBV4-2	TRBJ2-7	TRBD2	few	CASSQDIGAGGGEQYF	TGTGCCAGCAGCCAAGATATTGGAGCGGGAGGAGGCGAGCAGTACTTC
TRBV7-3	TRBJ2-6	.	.	CASSAASGANVLTF	TGTGCCAGCAGCGCAGCCTCTGGGGCCAACGTCCTGACTTTC
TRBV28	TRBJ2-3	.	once	CASSLTRPNTQYF	TGTGCCAGCAGTTTAACGCGGCCGAATACGCAGTATTTT
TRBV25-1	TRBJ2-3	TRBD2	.	CASGETSGIQDTQYF	TGTGCCAGCGGAGAGACTAGCGGGATACAAGATACGCAGTATTTT
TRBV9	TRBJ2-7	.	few	CASSVGGTRYHEQYF	TGTGCCAGCAGCGTAGGGGGTACCCGATACCACGAGCAGTACTTC
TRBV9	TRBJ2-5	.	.	CASSEGSRETQYF	TGTGCCAGCAGCGAAGGTAGCCGAGAGACCCAGTACTTC
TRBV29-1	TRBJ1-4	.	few	CSGLGSYEKLFF	TGCAGCGGTCTGGGCAGCTATGAAAAACTGTTTTTT
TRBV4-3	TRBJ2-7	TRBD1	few	CASSQDQYRTGTPHEQYF	TGCGCCAGCAGCCAAGATCAATACAGGACAGGTACCCCCCACGAGCAGTACTTC
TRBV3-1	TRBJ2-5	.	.	CASSQDPRTWETQYF	TGTGCCAGCAGCCAAGATCCGAGGACTTGGGAGACCCAGTACTTC
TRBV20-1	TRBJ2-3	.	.	CSASSSRGITDTQYF	TGCAGTGCTAGCTCCAGCCGGGGCATCACAGATACGCAGTATTTT
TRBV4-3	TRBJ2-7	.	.	CASSQDIQAFYEQYF	TGCGCCAGCAGCCAAGATATACAGGCCTTCTACGAGCAGTACTTC
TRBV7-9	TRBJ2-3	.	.	CDSSLGDAQYF	TGTGACAGCAGCCTGGGCGACGCGCAGTATTTT
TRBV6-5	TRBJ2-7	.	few	CASSPETTQGYEQYF	TGTGCCAGTTCCCCAGAGACTACGCAGGGTTACGAGCAGTACTTC
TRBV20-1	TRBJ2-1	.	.	CSAQAWEEQFF	TGCAGTGCTCAGGCCTGGGAGGAGCAGTTCTTC
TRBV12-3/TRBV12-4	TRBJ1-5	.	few	CASSWGGGNGQPQHF	TGTGCCAGCAGTTGGGGCGGGGGAAACGGGCAGCCCCAGCATTTT
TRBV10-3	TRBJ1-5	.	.	CAISEEDVTGQPQHF	TGTGCCATCAGTGAGGAAGACGTAACGGGTCAGCCCCAGCATTTT
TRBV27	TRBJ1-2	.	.	CASTRRPSPNGIYTF	TGTGCCAGCACCCGCAGACCCTCTCCTAATGGAATCTACACCTTC
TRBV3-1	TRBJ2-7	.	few	CASSQGLVNEQYF	TGTGCCAGCAGCCAAGGTCTAGTTAACGAGCAGTACTTC
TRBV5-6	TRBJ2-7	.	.	CASSSGGRIEQYF	TGTGCCAGCAGTTCGGGTGGTCGCATCGAGCAGTACTTC
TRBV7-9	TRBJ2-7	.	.	CASSLKGQGVYEQYF	TGTGCCAGCAGCTTAAAGGGGCAGGGCGTTTACGAGCAGTACTTC
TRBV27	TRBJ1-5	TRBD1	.	CASSLLGTGGNQPQHF	TGTGCCAGCAGTTTATTGGGGACAGGGGGCAATCAGCCCCAGCATTTT